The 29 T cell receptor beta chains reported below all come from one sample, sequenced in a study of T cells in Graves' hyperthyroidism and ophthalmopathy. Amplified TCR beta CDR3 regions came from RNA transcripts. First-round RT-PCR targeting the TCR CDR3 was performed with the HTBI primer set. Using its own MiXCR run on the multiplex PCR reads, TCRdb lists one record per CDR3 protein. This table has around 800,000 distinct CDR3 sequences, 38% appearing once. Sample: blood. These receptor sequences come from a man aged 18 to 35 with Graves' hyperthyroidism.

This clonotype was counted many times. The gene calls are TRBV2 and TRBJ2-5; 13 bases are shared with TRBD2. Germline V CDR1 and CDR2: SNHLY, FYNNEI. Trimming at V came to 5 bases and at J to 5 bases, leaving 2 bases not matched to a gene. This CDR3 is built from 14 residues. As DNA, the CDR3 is TGTGCCAGCAGTCCGACTAGCGGGAGGGAGACCCAGTACTTC. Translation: CASSPTSGRETQYF.

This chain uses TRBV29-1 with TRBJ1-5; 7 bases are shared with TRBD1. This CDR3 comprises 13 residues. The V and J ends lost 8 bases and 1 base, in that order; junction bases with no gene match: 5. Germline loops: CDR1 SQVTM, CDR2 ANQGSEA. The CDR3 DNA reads TGCAGCTCCGAGGGGGCGAGCAATCAGCCCCAGCATTTT. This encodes CSSEGASNQPQHF.

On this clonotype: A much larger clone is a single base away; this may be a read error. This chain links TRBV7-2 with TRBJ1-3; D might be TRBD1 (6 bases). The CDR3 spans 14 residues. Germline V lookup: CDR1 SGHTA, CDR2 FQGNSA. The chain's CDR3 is CASSFARGRNTVYF. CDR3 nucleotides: TGTGCCAGCAGCTTTGCCAGGGGTAGGAACACCGTATATTTT.

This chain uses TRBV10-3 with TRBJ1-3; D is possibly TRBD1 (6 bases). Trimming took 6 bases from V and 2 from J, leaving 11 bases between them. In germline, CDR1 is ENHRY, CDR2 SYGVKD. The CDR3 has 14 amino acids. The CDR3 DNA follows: TGTGCCATCAGCGGGGACAAGACTGGAAACACCATATATTTT. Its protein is CAISGDKTGNTIYF.

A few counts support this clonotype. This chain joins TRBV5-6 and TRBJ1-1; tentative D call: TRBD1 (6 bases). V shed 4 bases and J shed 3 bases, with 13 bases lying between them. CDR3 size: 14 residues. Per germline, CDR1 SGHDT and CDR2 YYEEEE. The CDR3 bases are TGTGCCAGCAGCCTGACGGACAGATACACTGAAGCTTTCTTT. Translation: CASSLTDRYTEAFF. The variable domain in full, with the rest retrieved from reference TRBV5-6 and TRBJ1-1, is DAGVTQSPTHLIKTRGQQVTLRCSPKSGHDTVSWYQQALGQGPQFIFQYYEEEERQRGNFPDRFSGHQFPNYSSELNVNALLLGDSALYLCASSLTDRYTEAFFGQGTRLTVV.

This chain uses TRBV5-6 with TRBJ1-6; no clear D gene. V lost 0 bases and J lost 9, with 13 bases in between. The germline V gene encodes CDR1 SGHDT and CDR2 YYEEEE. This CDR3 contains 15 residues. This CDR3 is CASSLASVDSSPLHF. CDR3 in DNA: TGTGCCAGCAGCTTGGCCAGTGTGGATTCTTCACCCCTCCACTTT.

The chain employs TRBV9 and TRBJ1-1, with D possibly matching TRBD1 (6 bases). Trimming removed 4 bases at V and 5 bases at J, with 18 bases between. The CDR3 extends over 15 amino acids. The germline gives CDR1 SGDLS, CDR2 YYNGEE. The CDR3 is CASSPLGGAGTEAFF. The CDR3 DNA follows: TGTGCCAGCAGCCCGCTCGGGGGGGCGGGAACTGAAGCTTTCTTT.

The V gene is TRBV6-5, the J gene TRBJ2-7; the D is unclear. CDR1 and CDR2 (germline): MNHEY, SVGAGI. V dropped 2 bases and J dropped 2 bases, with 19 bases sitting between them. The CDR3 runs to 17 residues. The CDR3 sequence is CASSYESSKVSAYEQYF. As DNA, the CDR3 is TGTGCCAGCAGTTACGAGAGTTCGAAGGTCTCGGCCTACGAGCAGTACTTC.

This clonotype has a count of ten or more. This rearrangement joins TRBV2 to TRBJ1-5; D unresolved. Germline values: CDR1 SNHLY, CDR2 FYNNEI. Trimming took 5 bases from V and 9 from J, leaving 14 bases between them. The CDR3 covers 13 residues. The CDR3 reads CASSRADLGPQHF. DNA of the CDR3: TGTGCCAGCAGTAGGGCAGACCTTGGGCCCCAGCATTTT.

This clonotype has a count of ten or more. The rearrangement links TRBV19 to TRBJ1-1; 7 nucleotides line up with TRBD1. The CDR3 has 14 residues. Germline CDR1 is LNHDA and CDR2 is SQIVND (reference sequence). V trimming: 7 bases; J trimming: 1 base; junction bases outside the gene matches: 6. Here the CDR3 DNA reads TGTGCCAGTACCGCGGGACAGTCGAACACTGAAGCTTTCTTT. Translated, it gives CASTAGQSNTEAFF.

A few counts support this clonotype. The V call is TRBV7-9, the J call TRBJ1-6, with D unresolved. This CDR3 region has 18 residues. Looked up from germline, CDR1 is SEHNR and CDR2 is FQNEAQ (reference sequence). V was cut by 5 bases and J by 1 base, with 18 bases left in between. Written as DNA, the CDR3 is TGTGCCAGCAGCCCTCGGGCCATGAGAGAATCCTATAATTCACCCCTCCACTTT. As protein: CASSPRAMRESYNSPLHF.

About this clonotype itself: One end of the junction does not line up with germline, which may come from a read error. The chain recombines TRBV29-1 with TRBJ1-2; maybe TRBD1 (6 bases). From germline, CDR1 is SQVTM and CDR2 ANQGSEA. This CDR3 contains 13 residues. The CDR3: CSVEGSAGDGYIF. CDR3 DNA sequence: TGCAGCGTTGAAGGATCTGCAGGGGATGGCTACATCTTC.

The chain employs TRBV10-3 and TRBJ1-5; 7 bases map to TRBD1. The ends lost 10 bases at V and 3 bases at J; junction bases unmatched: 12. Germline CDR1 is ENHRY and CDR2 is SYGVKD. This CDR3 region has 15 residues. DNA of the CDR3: TGTGCCAGCAGGGGGGGTCGGGAAACCAATCAGCCCCAGCATTTT. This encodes CASRGGRETNQPQHF.

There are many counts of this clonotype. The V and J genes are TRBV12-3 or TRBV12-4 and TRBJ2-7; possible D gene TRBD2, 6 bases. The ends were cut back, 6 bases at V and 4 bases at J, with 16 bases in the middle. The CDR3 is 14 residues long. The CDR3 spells CASRVEGSGYEQYF. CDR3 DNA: TGTGCCAGCAGGGTGGAGGGTAGCGGATACGAGCAGTACTTC.

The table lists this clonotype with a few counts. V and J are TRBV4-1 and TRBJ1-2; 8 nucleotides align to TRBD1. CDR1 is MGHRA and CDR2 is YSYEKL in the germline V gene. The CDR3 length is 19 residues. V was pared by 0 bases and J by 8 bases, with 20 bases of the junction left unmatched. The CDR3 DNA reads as TGCGCCAGCAGCCAAGAGATTTACCCCGCCACGGCAGGGGGCGACGGCTACACCTTC. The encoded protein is CASSQEIYPATAGGDGYTF.

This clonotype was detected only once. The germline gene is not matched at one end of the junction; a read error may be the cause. The CDR3 DNA reads TGCGCCAGCAGCCAAGAACTGTATGGCAGGTACTACGAGCAGTACTTC. Translation gives CASSQELYGRYYEQYF. The chain links TRBV7-2 to TRBJ2-7, with D unresolved. This CDR3 is 16 amino acids long. The germline gives CDR1 SGHTA, CDR2 FQGNSA.

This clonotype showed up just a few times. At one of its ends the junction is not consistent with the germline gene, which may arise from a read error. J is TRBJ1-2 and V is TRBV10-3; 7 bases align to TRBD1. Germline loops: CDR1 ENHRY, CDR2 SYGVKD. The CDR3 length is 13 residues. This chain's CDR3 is CASSYAQGLGYTF. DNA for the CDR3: TGTGCCAGCAGTTACGCACAGGGGTTAGGCTACACCTTC.

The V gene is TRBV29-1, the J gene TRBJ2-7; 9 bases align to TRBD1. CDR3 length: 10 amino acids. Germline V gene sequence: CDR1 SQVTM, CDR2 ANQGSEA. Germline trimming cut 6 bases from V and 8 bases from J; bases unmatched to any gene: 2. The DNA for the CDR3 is TGCAGCGTCGGACAGGGGCAGCAGTACTTC. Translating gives CSVGQGQQYF.

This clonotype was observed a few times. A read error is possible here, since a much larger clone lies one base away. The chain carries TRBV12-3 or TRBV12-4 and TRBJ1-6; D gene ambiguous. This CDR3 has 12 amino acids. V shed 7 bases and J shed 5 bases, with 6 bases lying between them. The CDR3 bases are TGTGCCAGCAACCGGGATAATTCACCCCTCCACTTT. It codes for CASNRDNSPLHF.

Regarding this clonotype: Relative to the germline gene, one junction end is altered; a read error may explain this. CDR3 bases: TGCGCCAGCAGCCACCTCGACAGGGATAATTCACCCCTCCACTTT. Amino acid sequence: CASSHLDRDNSPLHF. The chain couples TRBV11-3 to TRBJ1-6, with TRBD1 identical over 7 bases. In germline, CDR1 is SGHNT, CDR2 YENEEA. This CDR3 contains 15 residues.

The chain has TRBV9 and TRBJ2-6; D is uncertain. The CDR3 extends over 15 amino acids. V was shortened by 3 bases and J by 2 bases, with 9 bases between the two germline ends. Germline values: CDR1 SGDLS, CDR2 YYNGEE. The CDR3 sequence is CASSGPQPGANVLTF. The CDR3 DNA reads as TGTGCCAGCAGCGGCCCACAGCCTGGGGCCAACGTCCTGACTTTC.

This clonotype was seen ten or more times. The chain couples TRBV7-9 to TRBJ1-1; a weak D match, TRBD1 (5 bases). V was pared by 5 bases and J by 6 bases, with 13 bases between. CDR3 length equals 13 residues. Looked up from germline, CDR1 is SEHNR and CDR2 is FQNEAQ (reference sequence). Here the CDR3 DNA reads TGTGCCAGCAGCCCAACAGGAAACGCTGAAGCTTTCTTT. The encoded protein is CASSPTGNAEAFF.

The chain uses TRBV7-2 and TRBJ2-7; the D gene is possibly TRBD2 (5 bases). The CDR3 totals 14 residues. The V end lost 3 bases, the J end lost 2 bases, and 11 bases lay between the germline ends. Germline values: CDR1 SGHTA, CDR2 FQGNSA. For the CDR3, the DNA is TGTGCCAGCAGCTTCGCCGGGGTCCCCTACGAGCAGTACTTC. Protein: CASSFAGVPYEQYF.

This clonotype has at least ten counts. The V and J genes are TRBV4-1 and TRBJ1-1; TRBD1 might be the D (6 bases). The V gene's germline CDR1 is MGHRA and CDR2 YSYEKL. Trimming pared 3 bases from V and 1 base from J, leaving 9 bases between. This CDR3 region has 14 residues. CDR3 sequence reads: CASSQIQGNTEAFF. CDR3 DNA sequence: TGCGCCAGCAGCCAGATACAGGGGAACACTGAAGCTTTCTTT.

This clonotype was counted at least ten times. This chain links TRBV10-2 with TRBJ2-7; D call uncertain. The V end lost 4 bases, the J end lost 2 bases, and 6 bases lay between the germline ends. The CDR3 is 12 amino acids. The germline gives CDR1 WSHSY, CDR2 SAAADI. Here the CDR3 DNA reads TGCGCCAGCAGTGTGGTCACCTACGAGCAGTACTTC. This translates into CASSVVTYEQYF.

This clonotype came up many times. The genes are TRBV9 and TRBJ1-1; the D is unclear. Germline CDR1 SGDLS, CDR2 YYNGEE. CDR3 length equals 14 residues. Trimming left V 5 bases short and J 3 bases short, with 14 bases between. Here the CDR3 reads CASRARVGDTEAFF. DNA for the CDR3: TGTGCCAGCAGGGCTAGGGTCGGTGACACTGAAGCTTTCTTT.

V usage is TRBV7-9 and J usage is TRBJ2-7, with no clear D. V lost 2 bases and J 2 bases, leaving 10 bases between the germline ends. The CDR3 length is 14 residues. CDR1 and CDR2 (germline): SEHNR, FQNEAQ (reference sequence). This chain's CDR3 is CASSLSVSPYEQYF. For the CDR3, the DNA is TGTGCCAGCAGCTTATCGGTCAGTCCCTACGAGCAGTACTTC.

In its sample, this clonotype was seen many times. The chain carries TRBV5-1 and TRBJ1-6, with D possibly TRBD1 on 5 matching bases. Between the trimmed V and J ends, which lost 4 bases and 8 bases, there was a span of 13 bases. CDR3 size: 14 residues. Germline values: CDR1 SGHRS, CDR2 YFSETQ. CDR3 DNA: TGCGCCAGCAGCGACCCCGGGGCCGATTCACCCCTCCACTTT. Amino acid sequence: CASSDPGADSPLHF.

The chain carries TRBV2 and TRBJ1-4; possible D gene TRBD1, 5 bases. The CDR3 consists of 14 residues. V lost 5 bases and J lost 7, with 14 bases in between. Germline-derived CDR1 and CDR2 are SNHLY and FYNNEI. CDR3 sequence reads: CASSLSTVGEKLFF. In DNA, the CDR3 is TGTGCCAGCAGTTTATCGACAGTTGGTGAAAAACTGTTTTTT. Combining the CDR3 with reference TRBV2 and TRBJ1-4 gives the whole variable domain EPEVTQTPSHQVTQMGQEVILRCVPISNHLYFYWYRQILGQKVEFLVSFYNNEISEKSEIFDDQFSVERPDGSNFTLKIRSTKLEDSAMYFCASSLSTVGEKLFFGSGTQLSVL.